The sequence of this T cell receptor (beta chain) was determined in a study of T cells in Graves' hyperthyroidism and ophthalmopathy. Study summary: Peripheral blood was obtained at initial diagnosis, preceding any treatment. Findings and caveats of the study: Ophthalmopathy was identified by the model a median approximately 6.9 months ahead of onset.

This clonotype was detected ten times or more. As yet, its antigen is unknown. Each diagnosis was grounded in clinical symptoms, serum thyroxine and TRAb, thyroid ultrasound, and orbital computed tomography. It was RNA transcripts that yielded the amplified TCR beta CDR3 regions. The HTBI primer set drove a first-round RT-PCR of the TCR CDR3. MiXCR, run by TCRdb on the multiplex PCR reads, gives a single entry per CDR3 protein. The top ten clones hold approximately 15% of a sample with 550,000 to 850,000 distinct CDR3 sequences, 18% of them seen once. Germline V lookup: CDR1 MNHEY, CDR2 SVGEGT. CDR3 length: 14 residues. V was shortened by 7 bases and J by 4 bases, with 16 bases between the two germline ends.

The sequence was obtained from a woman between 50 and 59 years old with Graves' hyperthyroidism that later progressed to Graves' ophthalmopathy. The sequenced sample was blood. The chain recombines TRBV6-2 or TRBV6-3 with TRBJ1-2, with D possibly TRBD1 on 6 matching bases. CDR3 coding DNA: TGTGCCAGCATCCCGTTCGGGGGCTCCTATGGCTACACCTTC. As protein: CASIPFGGSYGYTF.